This TCR beta chain came from a study of Graves' ophthalmopathy and Graves' hyperthyroidism. The sequenced template was RNA, covering the TCR beta CDR3 region. Second-round multiplex PCR followed a first-round RT-PCR using HTBI primers. One entry per CDR3 protein, called by TCRdb with MiXCR from the multiplex PCR reads. There are 260,000 or so distinct CDR3 sequences in the sample; around 50% occur only once, and roughly 45% lies in the top ten. This clonotype was observed once. This CDR3 comprises 13 residues. With 7 bases removed from V and 3 bases from J, the gap between germline ends came to 13 bases. Other autoimmune diseases, uncontrolled infections, pregnancy or lactation ruled patients out of participation. As diagnostic evidence, clinical symptoms, serum thyroxine, TRAb, thyroid ultrasound and orbital computed tomography were relied upon.

This receptor was taken from an adult man with Graves' ophthalmopathy. The chain recombines TRBV12-3 or TRBV12-4 with TRBJ2-7; D might be TRBD2 (6 bases). Sample: peripheral blood. In nucleotides, the CDR3 is TGTGCCAGCACCCGGGACTTTTACTACGAGCAGTACTTC. Residues: CASTRDFYYEQYF.